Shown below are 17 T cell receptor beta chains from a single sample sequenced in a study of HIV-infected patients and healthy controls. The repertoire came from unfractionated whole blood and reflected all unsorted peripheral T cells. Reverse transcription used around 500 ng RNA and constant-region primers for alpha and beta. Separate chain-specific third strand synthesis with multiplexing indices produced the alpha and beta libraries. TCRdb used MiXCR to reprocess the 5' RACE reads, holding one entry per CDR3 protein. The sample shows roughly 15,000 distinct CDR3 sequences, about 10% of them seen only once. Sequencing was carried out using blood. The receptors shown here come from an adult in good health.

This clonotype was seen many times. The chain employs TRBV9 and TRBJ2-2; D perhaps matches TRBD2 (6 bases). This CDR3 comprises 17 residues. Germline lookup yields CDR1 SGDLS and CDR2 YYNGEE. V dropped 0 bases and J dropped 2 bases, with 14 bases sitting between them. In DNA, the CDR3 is TGTGCCAGCAGCGTAGCTTTAAGCGGGTTTAACACCGGGGAGCTGTTTTTT. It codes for CASSVALSGFNTGELFF.

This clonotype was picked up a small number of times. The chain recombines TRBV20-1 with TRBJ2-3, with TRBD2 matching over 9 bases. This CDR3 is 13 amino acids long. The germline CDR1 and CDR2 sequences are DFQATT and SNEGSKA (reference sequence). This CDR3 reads CSARWRGGLTQYF. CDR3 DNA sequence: TGCAGCGCCAGGTGGCGGGGGGGCCTTACGCAGTATTTT.

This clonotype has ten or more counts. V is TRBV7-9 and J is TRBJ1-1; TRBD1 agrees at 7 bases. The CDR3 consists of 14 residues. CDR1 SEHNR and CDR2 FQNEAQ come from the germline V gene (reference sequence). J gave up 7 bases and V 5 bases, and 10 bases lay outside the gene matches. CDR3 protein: CASSLQGERVEAFF. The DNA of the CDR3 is TGTGCCAGCAGCCTCCAGGGGGAGAGGGTTGAAGCTTTCTTT.

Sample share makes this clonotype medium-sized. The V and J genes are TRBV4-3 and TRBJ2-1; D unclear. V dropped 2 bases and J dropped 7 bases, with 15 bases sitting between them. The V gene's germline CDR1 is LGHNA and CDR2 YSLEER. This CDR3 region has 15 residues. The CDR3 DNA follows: TGCGCCAGCAGCCAAAGCTCGCGGAGCAGGAATGAGCAGTTCTTC. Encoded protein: CASSQSSRSRNEQFF.

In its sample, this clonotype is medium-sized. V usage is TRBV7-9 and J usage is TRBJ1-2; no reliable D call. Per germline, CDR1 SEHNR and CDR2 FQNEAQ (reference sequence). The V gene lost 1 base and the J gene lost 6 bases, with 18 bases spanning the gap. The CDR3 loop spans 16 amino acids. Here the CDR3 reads CASSLGSTGEINGYTF. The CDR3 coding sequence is TGTGCCAGCAGCTTAGGGAGTACTGGGGAGATTAATGGCTACACCTTC.

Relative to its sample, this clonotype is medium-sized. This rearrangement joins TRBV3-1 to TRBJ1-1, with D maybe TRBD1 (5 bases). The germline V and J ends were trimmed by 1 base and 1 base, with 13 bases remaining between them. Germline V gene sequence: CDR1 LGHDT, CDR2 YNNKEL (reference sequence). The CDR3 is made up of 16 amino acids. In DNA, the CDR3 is TGTGCCAGCAGCCAAGGTAGGACATTTCGGAACACTGAAGCTTTCTTT. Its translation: CASSQGRTFRNTEAFF.

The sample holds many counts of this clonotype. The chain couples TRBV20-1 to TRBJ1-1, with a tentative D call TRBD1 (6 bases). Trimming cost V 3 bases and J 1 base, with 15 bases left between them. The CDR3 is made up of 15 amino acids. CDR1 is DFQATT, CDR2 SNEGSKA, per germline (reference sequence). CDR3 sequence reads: CSASPPKTGNTEAFF. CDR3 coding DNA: TGCAGTGCTAGTCCCCCCAAGACAGGGAACACTGAAGCTTTCTTT.

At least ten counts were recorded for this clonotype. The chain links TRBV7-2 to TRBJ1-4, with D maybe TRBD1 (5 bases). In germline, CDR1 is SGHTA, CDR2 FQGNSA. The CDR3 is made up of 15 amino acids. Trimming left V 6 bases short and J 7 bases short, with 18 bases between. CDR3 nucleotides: TGTGCCAGCAGTCCCGCCGGCAGGGAGGTTGAAAAACTGTTTTTT. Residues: CASSPAGREVEKLFF.

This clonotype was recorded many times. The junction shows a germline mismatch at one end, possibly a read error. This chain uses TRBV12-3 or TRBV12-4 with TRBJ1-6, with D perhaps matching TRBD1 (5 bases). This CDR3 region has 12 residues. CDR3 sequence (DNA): TGTGCCAGCAGATTAGGGGATTCACCCCTCCACTTT. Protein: CASRLGDSPLHF.

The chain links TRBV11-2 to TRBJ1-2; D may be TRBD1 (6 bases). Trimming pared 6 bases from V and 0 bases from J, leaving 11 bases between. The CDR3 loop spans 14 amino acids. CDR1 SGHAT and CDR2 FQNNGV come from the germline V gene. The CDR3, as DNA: TGTGCCAGCAGTCCTACAGGGACTAACTATGGCTACACCTTC. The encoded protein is CASSPTGTNYGYTF.

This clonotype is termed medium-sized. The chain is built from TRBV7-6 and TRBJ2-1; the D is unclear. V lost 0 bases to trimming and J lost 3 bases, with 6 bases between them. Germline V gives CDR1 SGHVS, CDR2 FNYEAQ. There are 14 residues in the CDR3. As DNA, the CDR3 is TGTGCCAGCAGCTTAGCCATGGGCTACAATGAGCAGTTCTTC. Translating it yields CASSLAMGYNEQFF.

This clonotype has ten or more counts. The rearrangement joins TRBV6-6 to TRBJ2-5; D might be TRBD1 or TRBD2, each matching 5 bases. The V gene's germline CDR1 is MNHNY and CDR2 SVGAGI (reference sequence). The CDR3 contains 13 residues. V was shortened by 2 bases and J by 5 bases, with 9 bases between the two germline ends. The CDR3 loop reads CASSYGGVETQYF. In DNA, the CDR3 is TGTGCCAGCAGTTACGGGGGAGTTGAGACCCAGTACTTC.

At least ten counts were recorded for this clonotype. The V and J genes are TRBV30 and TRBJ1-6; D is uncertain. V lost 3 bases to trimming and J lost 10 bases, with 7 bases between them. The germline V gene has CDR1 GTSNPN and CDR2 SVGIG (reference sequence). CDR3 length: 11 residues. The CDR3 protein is CAWRTGSPLHF. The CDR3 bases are TGTGCCTGGAGAACCGGGTCACCCCTCCACTTT. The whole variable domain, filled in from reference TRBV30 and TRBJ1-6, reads SQTIHQWPATLVQPVGSPLSLECTVEGTSNPNLYWYRQAAGRGLQLLFYSVGIGQISSEVPQNLSASRPQDRQFILSSKKLLLSDSGFYLCAWRTGSPLHFGNGTRLTVT.

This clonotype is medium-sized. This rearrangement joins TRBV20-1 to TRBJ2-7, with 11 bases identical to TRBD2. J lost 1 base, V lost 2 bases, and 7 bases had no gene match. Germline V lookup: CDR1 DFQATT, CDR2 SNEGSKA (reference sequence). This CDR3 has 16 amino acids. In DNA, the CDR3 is TGCAGTGCTAGAAGCCTTGGACTAGCGGGTTCCTACGAGCAGTACTTC. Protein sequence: CSARSLGLAGSYEQYF.

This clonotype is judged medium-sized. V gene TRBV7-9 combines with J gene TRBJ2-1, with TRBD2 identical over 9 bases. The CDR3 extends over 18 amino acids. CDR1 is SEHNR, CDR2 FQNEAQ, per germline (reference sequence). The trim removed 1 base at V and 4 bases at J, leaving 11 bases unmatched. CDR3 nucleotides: TGTGCCAGCAGCTTAGGAAGACTAGCGGCAACCCATTACAATGAGCAGTTCTTC. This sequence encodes CASSLGRLAATHYNEQFF.

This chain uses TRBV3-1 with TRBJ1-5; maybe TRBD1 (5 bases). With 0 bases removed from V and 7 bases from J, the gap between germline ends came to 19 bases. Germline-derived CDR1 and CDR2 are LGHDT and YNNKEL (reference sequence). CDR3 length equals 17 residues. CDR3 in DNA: TGTGCCAGCAGCCAAGATCAGGGACGGGGTCGAGGCCAGCCCCAGCATTTT. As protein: CASSQDQGRGRGQPQHF.

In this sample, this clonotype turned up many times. The CDR3 spells CASSYGEGQPQHF. CDR3 sequence (DNA): TGTGCCAGCAGTTACGGTGAGGGTCAGCCCCAGCATTTT. The V and J genes are TRBV6-2 or TRBV6-3 and TRBJ1-5, with D uncertain. This CDR3 has 13 amino acids. Germline V gene sequence: CDR1 MNHEY, CDR2 SVGEGT. The ends were cut back, 2 bases at V and 6 bases at J, with 8 bases in the middle.